Listed below are T cell receptor beta chains from one sample, sequenced in a study of control samples from healthy donors and cancer patients. The data were produced by immunoSEQ multiplex PCR, yet TCRdb's version contains in-frame clones alone and is incomplete. The sample consists of about 120,000 clones, 85% to 90% of them appearing once. Sequenced: PBMCs. The receptors were gathered from a woman aged 45-60 years with colorectal cancer. The CDR3 runs from the conserved cysteine through the conserved F or W. A D gene is named only where the DNA matches it firmly. The listing skips clone size in some rows; elsewhere it reads once, few, many or a size class.

D,V,size,length,J,DNA,CDR3
NA,TRBV6-2/TRBV6-3,NA,18,TRBJ2-2,TGTGCCAGCAGTTACTCGAAGCAGGGACCCTTGGGCACCGGGGAGCTGTTTTTT,CASSYSKQGPLGTGELFF
TRBD1,TRBV27,NA,15,TRBJ1-2,TGTGCCAGCAGTCCACCGGGACAGTCCCGCTATGGCTACACCTTC,CASSPPGQSRYGYTF
NA,TRBV10-3,few,14,TRBJ1-6,TGTGCCATCAGTGAGGTTCGGGGGGGTTCACCCCTCCACTTT,CAISEVRGGSPLHF
NA,TRBV9,NA,13,TRBJ1-1,TGTGCCAGCAGCCCCGATCCCGACGGCGAAGCTTTCTTT,CASSPDPDGEAFF
TRBD1,TRBV6-5,once,15,TRBJ2-1,TGTGCCAGCAGCTCTGGACAGGGGGCGAGAAATGAGCAGTTCTTC,CASSSGQGARNEQFF
TRBD1,TRBV7-3,NA,14,TRBJ2-7,TGTGCCAGCAGCTCGACAGGGGTTGACTACGAGCAGTACTTC,CASSSTGVDYEQYF
TRBD1,TRBV29-1,few,12,TRBJ1-1,TGCAGCGTTGGAGATTTGACAGGGGAAGCTTTCTTT,CSVGDLTGEAFF
TRBD1,TRBV30,NA,13,TRBJ1-2,TGTGCCTGGAGAAACAGGGGGACCGATGGCTACACCTTC,CAWRNRGTDGYTF
NA,TRBV18,once,15,TRBJ1-5,TGTGCCAGCTCACCAACCGGGACAAGCAATCAGCCCCAGCATTTT,CASSPTGTSNQPQHF
TRBD1,TRBV19,NA,16,TRBJ2-3,TGTGCCAGTACTATGGATGGACAGGGGGCGACAGATACGCAGTATTTT,CASTMDGQGATDTQYF
TRBD2,TRBV10-1,NA,14,TRBJ2-5,TGCGCCAGCAGTGATGGACTAGTGACTGAGACCCAGTACTTC,CASSDGLVTETQYF
NA,TRBV5-4,NA,13,TRBJ1-5,TGTGCCAGCAGCTTGGGGGGGGATCAGCCCCAGCATTTT,CASSLGGDQPQHF
TRBD1,TRBV10-3,NA,14,TRBJ1-1,TGTGCCATCCGGGGGGACAGGGGGGCCACTGAAGCTTTCTTT,CAIRGDRGATEAFF
TRBD1,TRBV6-1,NA,16,TRBJ2-3,TGTGCCAGCAGTGACTGGGACAGGGGGCTGTCAGATACGCAGTATTTT,CASSDWDRGLSDTQYF
NA,TRBV14,NA,17,TRBJ1-6,TGTGCCAGCAGCCAAGGTGGGGTACTTAGCTATAATTCACCCCTCCACTTT,CASSQGGVLSYNSPLHF
NA,TRBV19,NA,15,TRBJ2-1,TGTGCCAGTAGTTTCAGGGGCACCCCCTACAATGAGCAGTTCTTC,CASSFRGTPYNEQFF
NA,TRBV10-1,NA,14,TRBJ2-7,TGCGCCAGCAGTGAGGGTAACGATAACTACGAGCAGTACTTC,CASSEGNDNYEQYF
TRBD1,TRBV2,NA,14,TRBJ2-2,TGTGCCAGCAGTGACGGGACAGGGACCGGGGAGCTGTTTTTT,CASSDGTGTGELFF
NA,TRBV3-1/TRBV3-2,NA,17,TRBJ1-2,TGTGCCAGCAGCCAAGATTCCCCGGAGAGACCTAACTATGGCTACACCTTC,CASSQDSPERPNYGYTF
NA,TRBV19,NA,18,TRBJ2-7,TGTGCCAGTAGTGTAACCCCACTTCAGGGTTATGGCTCCTACGAGCAGTACTTC,CASSVTPLQGYGSYEQYF
TRBD2,TRBV5-5,NA,16,TRBJ2-3,TGTGCCAGCAGCTTGGATGGGAGGGGTAGCACAGATACGCAGTATTTT,CASSLDGRGSTDTQYF
NA,TRBV27,NA,14,TRBJ2-7,TGTGCCAGCAGTCCGGGACTTAGCTCCTACGAGCAGTACTTC,CASSPGLSSYEQYF
NA,TRBV2,NA,14,TRBJ1-2,TGTGCCAGCAGCGCTCCCGGGACACGCAATGGCTACACCTTC,CASSAPGTRNGYTF
NA,TRBV9,NA,17,TRBJ2-5,TGTGCCAGCAGCCCGGCCTGGGGGGGGCGGCCTGAAGAGACCCAGTACTTC,CASSPAWGGRPEETQYF
TRBD2,TRBV7-9,few,12,TRBJ2-7,TGTGCCATGGGTGTAGCGGGGAACGAGCAGTACTTC,CAMGVAGNEQYF
TRBD1,TRBV10-3,NA,14,TRBJ1-4,TGTGCCATCAGTGAAGGGACAGGGAATGAAAAACTGTTTTTT,CAISEGTGNEKLFF
NA,TRBV6-5,NA,13,TRBJ1-1,TGTGCCAGCAACCCTGACGCGGACACTGAAGCTTTCTTT,CASNPDADTEAFF
NA,TRBV2,NA,14,TRBJ2-3,TGTGCCAGCAGAACAGCGGTCGGGACAGATACGCAGTATTTT,CASRTAVGTDTQYF
NA,TRBV6-1,NA,12,TRBJ2-7,TGTGCCAGCAGTGAGACTTACTACGAGCAGTACTTC,CASSETYYEQYF
TRBD1,TRBV19,once,14,TRBJ1-2,TGTGCCAGTAGTACGGACAGGTCTAACTATGGCTACACCTTC,CASSTDRSNYGYTF
TRBD2,TRBV15,NA,15,TRBJ2-7,TGTGCCACCAGCACAGACCGCGGGAGCTCCTACGAGCAGTACTTC,CATSTDRGSSYEQYF
NA,TRBV5-1,NA,14,TRBJ1-1,TGCGCCAGCAGGCCCAGTGACATGAACACTGAAGCTTTCTTT,CASRPSDMNTEAFF
TRBD2,TRBV5-1,NA,16,TRBJ2-5,TGCGCCAGCACCGGGGGCCTAGCGGGAGTTTTCGAGACCCAGTACTTC,CASTGGLAGVFETQYF
TRBD2,TRBV9,NA,15,TRBJ2-1,TGTGCCAGCAGCGCATCTAGCGGGAGTATGAATGAGCAGTTCTTC,CASSASSGSMNEQFF
TRBD2,TRBV10-3,NA,17,TRBJ2-7,TGTGCCATCGCCGGGACTAGCGGGGGGGGCCGCCCCTACGAGCAGTACTTC,CAIAGTSGGGRPYEQYF
TRBD2,TRBV9,few,17,TRBJ2-2,TGTGCCAGCAGCACCTGGACTAGCGGGACGAACACCGGGGAGCTGTTTTTT,CASSTWTSGTNTGELFF
TRBD1,TRBV28,NA,15,TRBJ2-7,TGTGCCAGCCACACCGGGACAGCTTCTTCCTACGAGCAGTACTTC,CASHTGTASSYEQYF
NA,TRBV19,NA,14,TRBJ2-5,TGTGCCAGTAGTATTCTAAATCGTCAAGAGACCCAGTACTTC,CASSILNRQETQYF
TRBD1,TRBV11-2,NA,12,TRBJ1-2,TGTGCCAGCAGCCCCAGGGGGGGTCTCTACACCTTC,CASSPRGGLYTF
TRBD1,TRBV9,NA,14,TRBJ2-7,TGTGCCAGCAGCTTTCAGGGGGCCTCCCACGAGCAGTACTTC,CASSFQGASHEQYF
TRBD2,TRBV3-1/TRBV3-2,NA,17,TRBJ2-1,TGTGCCAGCAGCCCAATAGGAAAACTAGCGGGGGTCCATGAGCAGTTCTTC,CASSPIGKLAGVHEQFF
NA,TRBV6-1,NA,15,TRBJ2-1,TGTGCCAGCAGTGAGGACCCTGCAGGGGTAAATGAGCAGTTCTTC,CASSEDPAGVNEQFF
TRBD1,TRBV6-5,NA,13,TRBJ1-4,TGTGCCAGCAACGACAGGGTGGACGAAAAACTGTTTTTT,CASNDRVDEKLFF
TRBD1,TRBV29-1,NA,16,TRBJ1-5,TGCAGCGTTTGGGACAGGGGTGCTGGGAGCAATCAGCCCCAGCATTTT,CSVWDRGAGSNQPQHF
NA,TRBV7-9,NA,14,TRBJ2-1,TGTGCCAGCAGCCAAAGGGGGGACCACAATGAGCAGTTCTTC,CASSQRGDHNEQFF
NA,TRBV7-9,NA,13,TRBJ1-1,TGTGCCAGCAGTCCGCAGGGGAACACTGAAGCTTTCTTT,CASSPQGNTEAFF
NA,TRBV7-2,once,15,TRBJ1-3,TGTGCCAGCAGCTTAGTCGCAGCGGGAGGAAACACCATATATTTT,CASSLVAAGGNTIYF
TRBD1,TRBV5-1,NA,15,TRBJ2-2,TGCGCCAGCCTTAGGGACAGCCCGAACACCGGGGAGCTGTTTTTT,CASLRDSPNTGELFF
NA,TRBV5-4,NA,15,TRBJ1-2,TGTGCCAGCAGCTTAGCCCTGACAGTGAACTATGGCTACACCTTC,CASSLALTVNYGYTF
TRBD1,TRBV7-8,few,14,TRBJ1-3,TGTGCCAGCAGCGGGACAGAAACTGGAAACACCATATATTTT,CASSGTETGNTIYF
NA,TRBV19,once,13,TRBJ2-6,TGTGCCAGTAGTCCGACTGGGGCCAACGTCCTGACTTTC,CASSPTGANVLTF
NA,TRBV19,NA,17,TRBJ1-1,TGTGCCAGTATGGATCTTCCGCAGGGGCGGTCTGGGACTGAAGCTTTCTTT,CASMDLPQGRSGTEAFF
TRBD1,TRBV3-1/TRBV3-2,NA,15,TRBJ1-1,TGTGCCAGCAGCCAAGGACAGGGGTTGGCCACTGAAGCTTTCTTT,CASSQGQGLATEAFF
NA,TRBV7-9,NA,11,TRBJ2-3,TGTGCCAGCAGCTGGGCGGATACGCAGTATTTT,CASSWADTQYF
NA,TRBV9,few,16,TRBJ2-2,TGTGCCAGCAGCGTAGCTGCACAGTCGAACACCGGGGAGCTGTTTTTT,CASSVAAQSNTGELFF